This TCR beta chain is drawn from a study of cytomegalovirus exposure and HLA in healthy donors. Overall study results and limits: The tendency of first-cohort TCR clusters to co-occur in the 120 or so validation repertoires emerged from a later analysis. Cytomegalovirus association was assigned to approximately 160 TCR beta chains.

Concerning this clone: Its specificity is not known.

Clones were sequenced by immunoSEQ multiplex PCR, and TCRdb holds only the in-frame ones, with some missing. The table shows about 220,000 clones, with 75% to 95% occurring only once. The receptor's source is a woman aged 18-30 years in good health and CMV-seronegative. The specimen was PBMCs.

The CDR3 protein is CASSPPGTSGDSYEQYF. CDR3 coding DNA: TGTGCCAGCAGCCCCCCTGGGACTAGCGGGGACTCCTACGAGCAGTACTTC. The rearrangement joins TRBV7-9 to TRBJ2-7, with TRBD2 matching over 13 bases. CDR1 is SEHNR, CDR2 FQNEAQ, per germline (reference sequence). This CDR3 is built from 17 residues. V was pared by 5 bases and J by 0 bases, with 7 bases of the junction left unmatched.